This record looks at one T cell receptor beta chain sequence and its context. Its cognate antigen is unknown. PCR involved 60 Vbeta and 13 Jbeta primers. Data came from immunoSEQ multiplex PCR; TCRdb stores just in-frame clones and leaves some out. This sample has about 160,000 clones, with 60% to 80% found just once. This specimen belongs to a study of cytomegalovirus exposure and HLA in healthy donors. Overall study findings and caveats: The productive fraction for most TCR beta V segments was about 90% or about 30% in an earlier analysis. The authors listed over 150 TCR beta chains as cytomegalovirus-associated. TRBV6-2, TRBV6-3 and some other V segments were excluded as indistinguishable. The study carried out a later analysis of TCR beta sequences. It associated under 20,000 of them with specific HLA alleles at a false discovery rate of 0.05.

The CDR3 is 14 amino acids. Per the germline V gene, CDR1 is MNHEY and CDR2 is SMNVEV (reference sequence). J gave up 6 bases and V 3 bases, and 8 bases lay outside the gene matches. The receptor was derived from a man between 25 and 39 years old in good health and CMV-seropositive. What was sequenced was PBMCs. This sequence joins TRBV27 and TRBJ2-7; 7 bases align to TRBD1. DNA of the CDR3: TGTGCCAGCAGTTTCGGACAGGAGCCCCTCGAGCAGTACTTC. It encodes CASSFGQEPLEQYF.